This T cell receptor (beta chain) comes out of a study of vaccination effects on CD4 cells after COVID-19. Assay: immunoSEQ multiplex PCR; the TCRdb copy retains only in-frame clones and omits some. This table holds about 73,000 clones, less than 75% found once. CD4+ T cells were isolated after around 10 days of culture. Each participant was administered two doses of either the BNT162b2 or the mRNA-1273 vaccine. The V end lost 10 bases, the J end lost 8 bases, and 20 bases lay between the germline ends. Germline V gives CDR1 LNHDA, CDR2 SQIVND (reference sequence). The CDR3 runs to 13 residues. Only a few counts were recorded for this clone. Antigen unknown.

The rearrangement uses TRBV19 and TRBJ1-2; possible D gene TRBD1, 5 bases. This receptor was obtained from a human donor who received a COVID-19 vaccine. Here the sequenced sample was CD4+ T cells from PBMCs cultured without peptide, taken after COVID-19 vaccination. CDR3: CATTGGNRFGYTF. CDR3 DNA: TGTGCCACCACGGGGGGAAATCGTTTCGGCTACACCTTC.